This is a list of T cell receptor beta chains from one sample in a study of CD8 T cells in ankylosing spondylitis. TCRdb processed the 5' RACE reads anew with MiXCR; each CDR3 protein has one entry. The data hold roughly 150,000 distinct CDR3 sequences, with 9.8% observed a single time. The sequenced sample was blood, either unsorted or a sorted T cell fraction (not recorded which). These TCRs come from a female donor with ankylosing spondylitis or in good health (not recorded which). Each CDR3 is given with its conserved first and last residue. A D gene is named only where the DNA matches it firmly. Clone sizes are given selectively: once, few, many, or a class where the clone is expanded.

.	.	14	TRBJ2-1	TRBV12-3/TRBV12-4	TGTGCCAGCAGTTTGGGGGACTTATCTGATGAGCAGTTCTTC	CASSLGDLSDEQFF
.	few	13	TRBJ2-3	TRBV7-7	TGTGCCAGCAGCTTAAACAGTAGGGACACGCAGTATTTT	CASSLNSRDTQYF
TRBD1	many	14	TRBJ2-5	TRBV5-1	TGCGCCAGCAGCCCAAGACAGGGCCTTGAGACCCAGTACTTC	CASSPRQGLETQYF
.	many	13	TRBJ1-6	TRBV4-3	TGCGCCAGCAGCCAAGAGGGGGTTTCACCCCTCCACTTT	CASSQEGVSPLHF
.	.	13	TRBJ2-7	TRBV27	TGTGCCAGCAGTTTAGGTTGGTTATCCGAGCAGTACTTC	CASSLGWLSEQYF
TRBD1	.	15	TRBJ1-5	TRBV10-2	TGCGCCAGCAGCAGACAGGGGGAACCCAATCAGCCCCAGCATTTT	CASSRQGEPNQPQHF
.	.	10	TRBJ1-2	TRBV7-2	TGTGCCAGCAGTTCGGGTGGCTACACCTTC	CASSSGGYTF
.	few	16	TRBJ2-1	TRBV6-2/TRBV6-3	TGTGCCAGCACCCTTTTGACTTTTCTCTCCTACAATGAGCAGTTCTTC	CASTLLTFLSYNEQFF
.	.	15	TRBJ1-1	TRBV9	TGTGCCAGCAGCGTAGTAGGGGCCCCGAACACTGAAGCTTTCTTT	CASSVVGAPNTEAFF
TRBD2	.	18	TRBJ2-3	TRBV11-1	TGTGCCAGCACCAGGACTAGCGGGAGTACCGGCATGGCAGATACGCAGTATTTT	CASTRTSGSTGMADTQYF
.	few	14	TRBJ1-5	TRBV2	TGTGCCAGCTCGGGAGGGGATGGTAATCAGCCCCAGCATTTT	CASSGGDGNQPQHF
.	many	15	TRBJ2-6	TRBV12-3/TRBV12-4	TGTGCCAGCAGCCCCGGCACCGGTGGGGCCAACGTCCTGACTTTC	CASSPGTGGANVLTF
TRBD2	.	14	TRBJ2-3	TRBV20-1	TGCAGTGCTGTACCGGGACTAGTTCAAGATACGCAGTATTTT	CSAVPGLVQDTQYF
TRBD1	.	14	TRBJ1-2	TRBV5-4	TGTGCCAGCAGCGTTGGACAGGGGAACTATGGCTACACCTTC	CASSVGQGNYGYTF
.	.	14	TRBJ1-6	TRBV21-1	TGTGCCAGCAGGCTAGGACAGGAGAATTCACCCCTCCACTTT	CASRLGQENSPLHF
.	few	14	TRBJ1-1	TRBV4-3	TGCGCCAGCAGCCAGGCCCCCTGGAATATGGAAGCTTTCTTT	CASSQAPWNMEAFF
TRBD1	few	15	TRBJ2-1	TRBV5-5	TGTGCCAGCAGCTCCCAGGGGGCCTCCTACAATGAGCAGTTCTTC	CASSSQGASYNEQFF
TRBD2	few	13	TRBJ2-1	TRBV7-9	TGTGCCAGCAGGGCTAGCGGTCACAATGAGCAGTTCTTC	CASRASGHNEQFF
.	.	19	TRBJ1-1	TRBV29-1	TGCAGCGTCCCCAGGGAAGGGGCCAAAGTTGGGGCTTTAAACACTGAAGCTTTCTTT	CSVPREGAKVGALNTEAFF
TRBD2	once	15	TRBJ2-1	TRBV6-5	TGTGCCAGCAGTTTCGGACTAGCGGGATCGAATGAGCAGTTCTTC	CASSFGLAGSNEQFF
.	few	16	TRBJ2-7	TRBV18	TGTGCCAGCTCACCACGAATTGGGACCCGCATTGACGAGCAGTACTTC	CASSPRIGTRIDEQYF
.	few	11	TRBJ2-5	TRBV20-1	TGCAGTGCTAGCGAGGGAGAGACCCAGTACTTC	CSASEGETQYF
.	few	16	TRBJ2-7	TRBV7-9	TGTGCCAGCAGCTTAGCCCTAGGCGACTTTACCTACGAGCAGTACTTC	CASSLALGDFTYEQYF
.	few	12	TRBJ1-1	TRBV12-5	TGTGCTAGTGGTCACGGAGGCACTGAAGCTTTCTTT	CASGHGGTEAFF
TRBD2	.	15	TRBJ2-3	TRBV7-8	TGTGCCAGCAGTTACGGGACTAGCGGGGGAGATACGCAGTATTTT	CASSYGTSGGDTQYF
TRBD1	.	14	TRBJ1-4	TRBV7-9	TGTGCCAGCAGCAACAGGGGGGAAGATGAAAAACTGTTTTTT	CASSNRGEDEKLFF